These 9 T cell receptor beta chains were all obtained from the same sample, sequenced in a study of neurological immune-mediated disorders. TCRdb reprocessed the 5' RACE reads via MiXCR and lists one record per CDR3 protein. The sample carries approximately 37,000 distinct CDR3 sequences, 3% to 4% recorded once. Sequencing was done on a sample of PBMCs. The receptors derive from a man aged 30-40 years with multiple sclerosis.

The chain recombines TRBV3-1 with TRBJ1-5; TRBD1 might be the D (5 bases). Per germline, CDR1 LGHDT and CDR2 YNNKEL (reference sequence). The CDR3 length is 12 residues. V was pared by 1 base and J by 11 bases, with 9 bases between. CDR3 loop: CASSQGGGAQHF. The CDR3, as DNA: TGTGCCAGCAGCCAAGGGGGGGGAGCCCAGCATTTT.

Concerning this clonotype itself: It may be a read error: a sequence one base away is much more abundant. The chain carries TRBV5-6 and TRBJ2-6, with 8 nucleotides matching TRBD1. Looked up from germline, CDR1 is SGHDT and CDR2 is YYEEEE. The CDR3 is made up of 17 amino acids. The CDR3 protein is CASSLGTGWSGAKVLTF. As DNA, the CDR3 is TGTGCCAGCAGTTTGGGGACAGGTTGGTCTGGGGCCAAAGTCCTGACTTTC.

This clonotype has ten or more counts. V is TRBV12-3 or TRBV12-4 and J is TRBJ2-1; D not certain. Trimming removed 10 bases at V and 0 bases at J, with 16 bases between. The CDR3 contains 15 residues. CDR3 bases: TGTGCCACCGCGTCCTTCTACCGCTCCTACAATGAGCAGTTCTTC. Its translation is CATASFYRSYNEQFF.

The sample holds many counts of this clonotype. The rearrangement uses TRBV10-3 and TRBJ1-1, with D possibly TRBD1 on 5 matching bases. CDR3 size: 15 residues. V shed 3 bases and J shed 3 bases, with 14 bases lying between them. Germline values: CDR1 ENHRY, CDR2 SYGVKD. The CDR3 here is CAISDAQGWYTEAFF. In DNA, the CDR3 is TGTGCCATCAGTGACGCCCAGGGATGGTACACTGAAGCTTTCTTT.

Many counts were recorded for this clonotype. The chain couples TRBV7-9 to TRBJ1-6; no firm D call. V gave up 7 bases and J gave up 7 bases, with 14 bases separating them. Per germline, CDR1 SEHNR and CDR2 FQNEAQ (reference sequence). The CDR3 runs to 14 residues. CDR3: CASIADGVNSPLHF. The CDR3 DNA reads TGTGCCAGCATCGCAGACGGGGTAAATTCACCCCTCCACTTT.

This chain uses TRBV5-6 with TRBJ2-3; weak D call: TRBD2 (5 bases). The germline V gene has CDR1 SGHDT and CDR2 YYEEEE. V gave up 3 bases and J gave up 3 bases, with 14 bases separating them. The CDR3 has 15 residues. CDR3 region: CASSSRARWTDTQYF. The DNA for the CDR3 is TGTGCCAGCAGCTCGCGGGCCCGATGGACAGATACGCAGTATTTT.

The chain has TRBV12-3 or TRBV12-4 and TRBJ2-3, with D possibly TRBD2 on 6 matching bases. The CDR3 runs 12 residues. V shed 10 bases and J shed 1 base, with 9 bases lying between them. CDR3 residues: CAIGGGTDTQYF. The CDR3 DNA reads TGTGCCATCGGCGGGGGCACAGATACGCAGTATTTT.

J is TRBJ1-5 and V is TRBV6-1; unclear D gene. Germline assignment: CDR1 MNHNS and CDR2 SASEGT. CDR3 size: 15 residues. The germline V and J ends were trimmed by 6 bases and 2 bases, with 14 bases remaining between them. Written as DNA, the CDR3 is TGTGCCAGCAGCCACCTCGTGACGGGCAATCAGCCCCAGCATTTT. It specifies CASSHLVTGNQPQHF.

By share of the sample, this clonotype is medium-sized (0.01 to 0.1%). CDR3 region: CSAGVHQETQYF. The CDR3 DNA sequence: TGCAGCGCAGGGGTACACCAAGAGACCCAGTACTTC. The chain couples TRBV29-1 to TRBJ2-5; tentative D call: TRBD1 (6 bases). The CDR3 covers 12 residues. Germline V gene sequence: CDR1 SQVTM, CDR2 ANQGSEA. The germline V and J ends were trimmed by 7 bases and 0 bases, with 9 bases remaining between them.